Given below is one TCR beta chain in context. Unsorted libraries came from 2 million PBMCs stored at -80 °C. These data come from a study of neurological immune-mediated disorders. cDNA was made by 5'RACE with 10-nucleotide random UMIs. Using its own MiXCR run on the 5' RACE reads, TCRdb lists one record per CDR3 protein. This table holds some 32,000 distinct CDR3 sequences, over 12% found once. V lost 10 bases, J lost 4 bases, and 7 bases stayed unmatched. The CDR3 covers 13 residues. The chain carries TRBV12-3 or TRBV12-4 and TRBJ1-1, with TRBD1 matching over 9 bases. The sequencing sample was made of PBMCs. The origin of this receptor is a man between 70 and 80 years old in good health. CDR3 DNA sequence: TGTGCCACCAACAGGGGGCTAAGCACTGAAGCTTTCTTT. It is translated as CATNRGLSTEAFF.